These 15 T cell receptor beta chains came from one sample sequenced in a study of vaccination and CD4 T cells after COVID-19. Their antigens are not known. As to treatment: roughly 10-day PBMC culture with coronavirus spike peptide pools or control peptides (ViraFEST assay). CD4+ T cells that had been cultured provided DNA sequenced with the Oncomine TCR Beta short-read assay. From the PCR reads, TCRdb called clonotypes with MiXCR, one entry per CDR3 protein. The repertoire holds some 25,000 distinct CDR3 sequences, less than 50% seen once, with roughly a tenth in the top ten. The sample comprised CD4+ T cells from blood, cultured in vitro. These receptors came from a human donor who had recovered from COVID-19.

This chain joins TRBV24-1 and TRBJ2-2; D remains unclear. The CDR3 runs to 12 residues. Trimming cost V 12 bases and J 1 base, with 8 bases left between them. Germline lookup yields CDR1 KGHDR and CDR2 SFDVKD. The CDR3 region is CAASGNTGELFF. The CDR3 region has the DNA TGTGCCGCCTCAGGGAACACCGGGGAGCTGTTTTTT.

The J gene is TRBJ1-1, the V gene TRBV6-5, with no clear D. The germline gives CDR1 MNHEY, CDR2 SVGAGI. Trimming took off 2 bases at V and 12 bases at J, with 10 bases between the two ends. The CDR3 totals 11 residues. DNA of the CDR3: TGTGCCAGCAGTTACAAGGGTAGAACTTTCTTT. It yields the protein CASSYKGRTFF.

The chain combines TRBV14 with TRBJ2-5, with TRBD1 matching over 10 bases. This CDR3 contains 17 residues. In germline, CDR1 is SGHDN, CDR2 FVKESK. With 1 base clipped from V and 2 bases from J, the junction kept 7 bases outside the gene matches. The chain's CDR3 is CASSQVGRTGGQETQYF. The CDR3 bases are TGTGCCAGCAGCCAAGTTGGTCGGACAGGGGGACAAGAGACCCAGTACTTC.

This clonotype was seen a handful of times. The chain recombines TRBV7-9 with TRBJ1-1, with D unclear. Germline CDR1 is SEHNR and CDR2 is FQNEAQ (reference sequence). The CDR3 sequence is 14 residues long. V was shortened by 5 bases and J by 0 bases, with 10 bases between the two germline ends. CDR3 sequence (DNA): TGTGCCAGCAGCCCCGGGTCCATGAACACTGAAGCTTTCTTT. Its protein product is CASSPGSMNTEAFF.

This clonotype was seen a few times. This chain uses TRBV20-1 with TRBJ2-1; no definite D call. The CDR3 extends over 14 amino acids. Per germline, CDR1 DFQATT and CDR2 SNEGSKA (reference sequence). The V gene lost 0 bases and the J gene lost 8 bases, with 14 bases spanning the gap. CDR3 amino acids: CSARDRVAVHEQFF. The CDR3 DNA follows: TGCAGTGCTAGAGATCGGGTAGCAGTCCATGAGCAGTTCTTC.

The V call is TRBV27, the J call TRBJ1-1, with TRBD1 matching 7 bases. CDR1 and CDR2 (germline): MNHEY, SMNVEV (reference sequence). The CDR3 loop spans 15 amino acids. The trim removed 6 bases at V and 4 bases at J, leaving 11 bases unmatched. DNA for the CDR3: TGTGCCAGCAGCTCCGACAGGGCTTTTTCCACTGAAGCTTTCTTT. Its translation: CASSSDRAFSTEAFF.

Here the CDR3 DNA reads TGTGCCAGCAGCTTAAACGGCCCGATGAACACTGAAGCTTTCTTT. Its translation is CASSLNGPMNTEAFF. This sequence joins TRBV7-2 and TRBJ1-1, with unresolved D. The CDR3 length is 15 residues. Deletions cut 2 bases from V and 0 bases from J, with 10 bases between. The germline V gene has CDR1 SGHTA and CDR2 FQGNSA.

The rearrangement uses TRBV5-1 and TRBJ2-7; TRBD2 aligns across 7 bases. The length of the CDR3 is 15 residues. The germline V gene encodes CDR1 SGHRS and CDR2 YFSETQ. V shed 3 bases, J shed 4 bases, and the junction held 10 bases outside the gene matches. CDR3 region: CASSSGGGEKYEQYF. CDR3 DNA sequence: TGCGCCAGCAGCTCGGGAGGCGGGGAAAAATACGAGCAGTACTTC.

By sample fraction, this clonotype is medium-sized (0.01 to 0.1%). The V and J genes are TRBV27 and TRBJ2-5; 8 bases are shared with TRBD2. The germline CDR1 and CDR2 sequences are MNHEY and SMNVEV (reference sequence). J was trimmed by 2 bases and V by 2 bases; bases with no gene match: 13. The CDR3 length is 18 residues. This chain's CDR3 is CASSLRRVTGGGQETQYF. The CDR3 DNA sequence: TGTGCCAGCAGTTTACGCCGTGTGACGGGAGGGGGGCAAGAGACCCAGTACTTC.

For the CDR3, the DNA is TGTGCCAGCAGCTTGGGAGGCTATAATGAAAAACTGTTTTTT. Amino acid sequence: CASSLGGYNEKLFF. The chain is built from TRBV7-2 and TRBJ1-4; no definite D call. The V and J ends lost 3 bases and 4 bases respectively, with 9 bases between them. The CDR3 length is 14 residues. CDR1 SGHTA and CDR2 FQGNSA come from the germline V gene. Together with reference TRBV7-2 and TRBJ1-4, the CDR3 gives the full variable domain: GAGVSQSPSNKVTEKGKDVELRCDPISGHTALYWYRQSLGQGLEFLIYFQGNSAPDKSGLPSDRFSAERTGGSVSTLTIQRTQQEDSAVYLCASSLGGYNEKLFFGSGTQLSVL.

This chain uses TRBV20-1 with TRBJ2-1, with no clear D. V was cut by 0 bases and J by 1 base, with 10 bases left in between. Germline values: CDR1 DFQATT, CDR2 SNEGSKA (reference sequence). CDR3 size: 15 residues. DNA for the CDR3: TGCAGTGCTAGAGATTGGGATCTATCCTACAATGAGCAGTTCTTC. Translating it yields CSARDWDLSYNEQFF.

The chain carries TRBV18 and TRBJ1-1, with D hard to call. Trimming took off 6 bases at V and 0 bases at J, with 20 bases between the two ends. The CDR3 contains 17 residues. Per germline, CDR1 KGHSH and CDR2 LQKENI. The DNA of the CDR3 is TGTGCCAGCTCCCGGGATACACTCGGGCTCCTGAACACTGAAGCTTTCTTT. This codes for CASSRDTLGLLNTEAFF.

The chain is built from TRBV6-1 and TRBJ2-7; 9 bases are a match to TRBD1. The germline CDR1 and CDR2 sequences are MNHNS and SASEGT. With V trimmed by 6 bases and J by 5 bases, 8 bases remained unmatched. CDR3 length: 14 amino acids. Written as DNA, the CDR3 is TGTGCCAGCAGCAGGGACAGGGAGGTTCACGAGCAGTACTTC. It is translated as CASSRDREVHEQYF.

The CDR3 spells CSARPQARNEKLFF. CDR3 nucleotide sequence: TGCAGTGCTAGGCCACAAGCAAGAAATGAAAAACTGTTTTTT. The J gene is TRBJ1-4, the V gene TRBV20-1, with D unclear. The V gene lost 3 bases and the J gene lost 5 bases, with 13 bases spanning the gap. CDR1 is DFQATT, CDR2 SNEGSKA, per germline (reference sequence). This CDR3 has 14 residues.

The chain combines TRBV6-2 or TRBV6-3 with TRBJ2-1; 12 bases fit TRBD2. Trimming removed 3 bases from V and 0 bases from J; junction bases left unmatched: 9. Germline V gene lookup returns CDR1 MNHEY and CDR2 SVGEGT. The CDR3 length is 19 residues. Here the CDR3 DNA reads TGTGCCAGCAGTTATCTGAGGACTAGCGGGGCTAGCTCCTACAATGAGCAGTTCTTC. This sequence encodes CASSYLRTSGASSYNEQFF.